This TCR beta chain was observed in a study of blood T cell repertoires in COVID-19. Overall study context: Samples of COVID-19 (acute and convalescent) were obtained from the United States, Italy and Spain.

The CDR3 runs to 12 residues. CDR1 and CDR2 (germline): LNHDA, SQIVND (reference sequence). Deletions cut 10 bases from V and 8 bases from J, with 17 bases between. Authors' data handling: Amplification with reference gene primers provided the estimates of nucleated cell counts. Generated by immunoSEQ multiplex PCR, the TCRdb table keeps only in-frame clones and is missing some. That table is the source of V, J and clone size, and D and trimming were worked out from the DNA. The table records about 310,000 clones, more than 75% of them present only once. The receptor comes from a man aged 50-60 years with active or convalescent COVID-19. The sequencing input was peripheral blood. The V and J genes are TRBV19 and TRBJ1-2; the D gene is possibly TRBD1 (5 bases). The CDR3 reads CATQGLNLGYTF. DNA of the CDR3: TGTGCCACCCAGGGACTAAACTTAGGCTACACCTTC.